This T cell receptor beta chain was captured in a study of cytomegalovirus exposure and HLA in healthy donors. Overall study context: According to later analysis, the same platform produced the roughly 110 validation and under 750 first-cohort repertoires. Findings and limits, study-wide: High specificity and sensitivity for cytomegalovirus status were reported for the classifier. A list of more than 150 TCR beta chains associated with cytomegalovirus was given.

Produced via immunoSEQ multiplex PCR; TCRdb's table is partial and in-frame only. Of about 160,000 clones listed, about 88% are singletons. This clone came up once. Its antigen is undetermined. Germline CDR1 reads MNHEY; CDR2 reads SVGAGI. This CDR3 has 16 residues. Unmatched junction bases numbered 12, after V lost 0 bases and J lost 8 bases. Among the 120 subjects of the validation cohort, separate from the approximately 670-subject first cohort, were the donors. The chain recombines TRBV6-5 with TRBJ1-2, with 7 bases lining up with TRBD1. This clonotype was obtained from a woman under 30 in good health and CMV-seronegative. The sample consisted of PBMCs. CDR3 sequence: CASSYSLRFRDSGYTF. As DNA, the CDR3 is TGTGCCAGCAGTTACTCTCTTCGTTTTCGGGACAGCGGCTACACCTTC.